This T cell receptor (beta chain) was sequenced in a study of T cell responses to AZD1222 COVID-19 vaccine. The CDR3 is 16 residues long. The V and J ends lost 1 base and 5 bases respectively, with 13 bases between them. Germline V lookup: CDR1 KGHDR, CDR2 SFDVKD. Whole-study results and caveats: Seropositive AZD1222 recipients at baseline numbered only five or six.

The assay was immunoSEQ multiplex PCR, and TCRdb's table has in-frame clones only and misses some. The repertoire holds fewer than 200,000 clones, with roughly 91% as singletons. On this clone: The antigen remains undetermined.

The specimen was peripheral blood, collected 28 days after the second AZD1222 dose. The clonotype originates from an adult who received the AZD1222 COVID-19 vaccine. V gene TRBV24-1 combines with J gene TRBJ2-2; tentatively, D is TRBD1 or TRBD2 (5 bases each). The chain's CDR3 is CATSDLGDLRTGELFF. CDR3 nucleotides: TGTGCCACCAGTGATTTAGGGGACCTGAGGACCGGGGAGCTGTTTTTT.